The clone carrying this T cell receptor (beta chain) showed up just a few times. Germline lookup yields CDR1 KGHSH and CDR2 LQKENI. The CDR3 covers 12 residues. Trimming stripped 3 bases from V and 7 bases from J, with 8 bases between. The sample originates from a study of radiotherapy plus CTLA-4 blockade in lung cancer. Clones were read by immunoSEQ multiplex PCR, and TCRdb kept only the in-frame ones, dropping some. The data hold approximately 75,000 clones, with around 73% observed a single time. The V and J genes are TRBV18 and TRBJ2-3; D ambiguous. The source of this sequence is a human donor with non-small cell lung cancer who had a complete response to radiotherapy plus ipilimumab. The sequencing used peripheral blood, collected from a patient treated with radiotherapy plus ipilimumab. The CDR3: CASSPGWNTQYF. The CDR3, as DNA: TGTGCCAGCTCACCTGGATGGAATACGCAGTATTTT.